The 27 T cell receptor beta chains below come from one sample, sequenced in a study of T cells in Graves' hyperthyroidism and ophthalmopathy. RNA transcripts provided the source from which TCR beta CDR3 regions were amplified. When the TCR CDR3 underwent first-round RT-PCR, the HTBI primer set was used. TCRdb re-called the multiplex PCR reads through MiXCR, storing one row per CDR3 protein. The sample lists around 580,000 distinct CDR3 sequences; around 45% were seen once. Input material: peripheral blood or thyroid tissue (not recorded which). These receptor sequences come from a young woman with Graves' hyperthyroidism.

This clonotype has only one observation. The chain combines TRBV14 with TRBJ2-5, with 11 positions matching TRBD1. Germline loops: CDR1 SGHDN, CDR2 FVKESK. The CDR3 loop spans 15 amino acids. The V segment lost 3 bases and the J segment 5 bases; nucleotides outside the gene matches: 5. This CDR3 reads CASSQAGTGGETQYF. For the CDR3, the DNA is TGTGCCAGCAGCCAGGCCGGGACAGGGGGTGAGACCCAGTACTTC.

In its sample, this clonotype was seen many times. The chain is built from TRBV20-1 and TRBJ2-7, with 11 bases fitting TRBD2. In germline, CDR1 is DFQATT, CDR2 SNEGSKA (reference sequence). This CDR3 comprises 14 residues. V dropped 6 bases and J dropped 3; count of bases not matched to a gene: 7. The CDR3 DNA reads TGCAGTGCGGTTAGCGGGAGGGGAGACTACGAGCAGTACTTC. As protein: CSAVSGRGDYEQYF.

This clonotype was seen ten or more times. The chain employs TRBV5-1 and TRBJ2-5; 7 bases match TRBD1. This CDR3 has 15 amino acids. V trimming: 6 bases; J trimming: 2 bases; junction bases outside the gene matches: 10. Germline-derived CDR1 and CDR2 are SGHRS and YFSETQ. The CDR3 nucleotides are TGCGCCAGCACCCAGATGGGACAGAGACAAGAGACCCAGTACTTC. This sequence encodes CASTQMGQRQETQYF.

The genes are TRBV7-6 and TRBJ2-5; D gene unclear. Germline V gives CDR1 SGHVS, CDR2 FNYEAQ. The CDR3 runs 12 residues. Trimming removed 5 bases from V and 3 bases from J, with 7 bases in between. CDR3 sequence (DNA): TGTGCCAGCAGCACGAAGGAAGAGACCCAGTACTTC. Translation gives CASSTKEETQYF.

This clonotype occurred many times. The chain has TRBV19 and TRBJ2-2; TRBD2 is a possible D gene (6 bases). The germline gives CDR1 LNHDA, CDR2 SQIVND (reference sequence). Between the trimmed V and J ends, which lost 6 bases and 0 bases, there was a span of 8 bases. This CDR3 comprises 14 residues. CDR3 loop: CASRTGANTGELFF. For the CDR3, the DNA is TGTGCCAGTAGGACGGGAGCGAACACCGGGGAGCTGTTTTTT.

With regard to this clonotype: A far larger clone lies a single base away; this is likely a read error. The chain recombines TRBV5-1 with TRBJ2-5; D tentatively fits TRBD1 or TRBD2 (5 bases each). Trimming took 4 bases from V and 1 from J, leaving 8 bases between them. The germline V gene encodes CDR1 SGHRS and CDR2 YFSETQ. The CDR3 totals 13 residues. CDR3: CASSAGTQETQYF. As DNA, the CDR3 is TGCGCCAGCAGCGCCGGGACCCAAGAGACCCAGTACTTC.

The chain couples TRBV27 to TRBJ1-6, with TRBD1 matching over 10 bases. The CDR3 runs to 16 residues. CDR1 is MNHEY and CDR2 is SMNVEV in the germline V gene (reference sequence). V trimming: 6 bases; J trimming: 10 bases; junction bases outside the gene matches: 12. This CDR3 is CASRPVSGTGESPLHF. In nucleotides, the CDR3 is TGTGCCAGCAGGCCTGTGTCCGGGACAGGGGAATCACCCCTCCACTTT.

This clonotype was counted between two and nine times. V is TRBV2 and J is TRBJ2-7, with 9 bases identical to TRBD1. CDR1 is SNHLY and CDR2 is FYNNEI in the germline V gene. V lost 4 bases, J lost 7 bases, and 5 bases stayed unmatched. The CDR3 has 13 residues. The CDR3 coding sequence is TGTGCCAGCAGTGGACAGGGGGGGAATGAGCAGTACTTC. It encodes CASSGQGGNEQYF.

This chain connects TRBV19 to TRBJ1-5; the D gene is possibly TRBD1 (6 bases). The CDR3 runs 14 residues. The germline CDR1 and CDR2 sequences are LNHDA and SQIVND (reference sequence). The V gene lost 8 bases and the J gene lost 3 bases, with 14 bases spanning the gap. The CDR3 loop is CASLAGQPNQPQHF. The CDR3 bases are TGTGCCAGTTTGGCAGGACAGCCCAATCAGCCCCAGCATTTT.

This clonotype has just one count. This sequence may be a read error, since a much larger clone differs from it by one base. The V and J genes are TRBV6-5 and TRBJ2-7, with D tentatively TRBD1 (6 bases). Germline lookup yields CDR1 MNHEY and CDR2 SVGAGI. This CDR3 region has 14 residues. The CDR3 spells CASSNTGTSYERYF. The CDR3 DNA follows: TGTGCCAGCAGTAATACCGGGACATCTTACGAGCGGTACTTC.

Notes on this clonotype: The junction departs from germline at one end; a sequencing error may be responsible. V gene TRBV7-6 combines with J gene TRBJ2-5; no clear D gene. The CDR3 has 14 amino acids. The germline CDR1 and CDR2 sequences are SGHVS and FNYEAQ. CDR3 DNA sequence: TGTGCCAGCAGGTTAGACCCTACGGGAGAGACCCAGTACTTC. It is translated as CASRLDPTGETQYF.

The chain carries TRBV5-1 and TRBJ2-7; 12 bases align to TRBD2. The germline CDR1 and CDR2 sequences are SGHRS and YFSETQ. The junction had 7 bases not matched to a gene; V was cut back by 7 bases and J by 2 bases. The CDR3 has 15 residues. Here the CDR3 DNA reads TGCGCCAGCGTTGTCAGGACTAGCGGGACCTACGAGCAGTACTTC. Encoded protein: CASVVRTSGTYEQYF. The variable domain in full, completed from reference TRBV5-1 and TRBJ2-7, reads KAGVTQTPRYLIKTRGQQVTLSCSPISGHRSVSWYQQTPGQGLQFLFEYFSETQRNKGNFPGRFSGRQFSNSRSEMNVSTLELGDSALYLCASVVRTSGTYEQYFGPGTRLTVT.

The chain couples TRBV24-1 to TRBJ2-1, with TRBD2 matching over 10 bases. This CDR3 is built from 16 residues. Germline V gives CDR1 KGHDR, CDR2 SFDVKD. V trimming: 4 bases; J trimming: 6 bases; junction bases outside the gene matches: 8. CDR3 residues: CATSDPGTSVTNEQFF. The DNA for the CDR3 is TGTGCCACCAGTGACCCCGGGACTAGCGTGACCAATGAGCAGTTCTTC.

CDR3 DNA sequence: TGTGCCAGCGGCTTGGAGGGAGGCTATGGCTACACCTTC. Translation gives CASGLEGGYGYTF. J is TRBJ1-2 and V is TRBV4-2; D gene ambiguous. This CDR3 has 13 amino acids. The germline V gene has CDR1 LGHNA and CDR2 YNFKEQ. Trimming stripped 8 bases from V and 4 bases from J, with 14 bases between.

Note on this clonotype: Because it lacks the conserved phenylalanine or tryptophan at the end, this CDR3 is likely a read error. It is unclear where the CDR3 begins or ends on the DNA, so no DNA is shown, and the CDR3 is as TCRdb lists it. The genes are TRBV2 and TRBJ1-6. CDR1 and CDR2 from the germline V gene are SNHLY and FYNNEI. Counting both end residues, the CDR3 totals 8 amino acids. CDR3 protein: CASVESQL.

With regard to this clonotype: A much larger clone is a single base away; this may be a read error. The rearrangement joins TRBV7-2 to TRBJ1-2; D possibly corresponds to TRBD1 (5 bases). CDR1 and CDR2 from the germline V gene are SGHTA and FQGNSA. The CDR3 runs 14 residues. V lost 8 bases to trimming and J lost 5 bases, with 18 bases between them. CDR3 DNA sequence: TGTGCCAGCTCAACTAACAAGGGGCAATATGGCTACACCTTC. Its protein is CASSTNKGQYGYTF. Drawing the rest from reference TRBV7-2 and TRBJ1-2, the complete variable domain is GAGVSQSPSNKVTEKGKDVELRCDPISGHTALYWYRQSLGQGLEFLIYFQGNSAPDKSGLPSDRFSAERTGGSVSTLTIQRTQQEDSAVYLCASSTNKGQYGYTFGSGTRLTVV.

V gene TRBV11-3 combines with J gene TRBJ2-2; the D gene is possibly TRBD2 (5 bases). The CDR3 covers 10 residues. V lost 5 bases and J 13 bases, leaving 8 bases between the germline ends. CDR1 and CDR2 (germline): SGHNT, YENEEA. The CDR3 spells CASSRGWLFF. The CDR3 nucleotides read TGTGCCAGCAGCCGAGGGTGGCTGTTTTTT.

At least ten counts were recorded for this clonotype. CDR3 loop: CASSLGVSGANVLTF. CDR3 bases: TGCGCCAGCAGCTTGGGCGTCTCTGGGGCCAACGTCCTGACTTTC. The chain has TRBV5-1 and TRBJ2-6; D unclear. V was pared by 0 bases and J by 0 bases, with 4 bases between. Looked up from germline, CDR1 is SGHRS and CDR2 is YFSETQ. The CDR3 runs to 15 residues.

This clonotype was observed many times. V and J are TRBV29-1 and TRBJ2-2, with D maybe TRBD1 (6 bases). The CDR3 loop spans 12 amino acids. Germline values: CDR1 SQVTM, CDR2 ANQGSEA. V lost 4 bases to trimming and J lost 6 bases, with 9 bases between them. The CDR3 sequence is CSVGRTAGELFF. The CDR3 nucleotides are TGCAGCGTTGGTAGGACAGCCGGGGAGCTGTTTTTT.

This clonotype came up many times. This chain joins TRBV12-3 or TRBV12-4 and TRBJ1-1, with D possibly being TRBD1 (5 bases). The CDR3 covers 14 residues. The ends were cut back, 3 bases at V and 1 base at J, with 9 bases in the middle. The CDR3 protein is CASSFQGENTEAFF. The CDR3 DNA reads TGTGCCAGCAGTTTTCAGGGAGAGAACACTGAAGCTTTCTTT.

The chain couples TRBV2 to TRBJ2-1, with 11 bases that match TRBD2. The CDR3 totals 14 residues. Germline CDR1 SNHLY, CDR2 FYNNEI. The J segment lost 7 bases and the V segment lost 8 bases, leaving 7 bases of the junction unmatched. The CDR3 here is CASQTSGMRNEQFF. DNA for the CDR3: TGTGCCAGCCAGACTAGCGGGATGAGAAATGAGCAGTTCTTC.

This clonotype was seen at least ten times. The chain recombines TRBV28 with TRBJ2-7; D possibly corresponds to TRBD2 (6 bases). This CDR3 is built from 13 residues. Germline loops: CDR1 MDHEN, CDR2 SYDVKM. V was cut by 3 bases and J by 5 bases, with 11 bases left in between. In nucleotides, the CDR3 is TGTGCCAGCAGTTTCCTGGAGGGAAACGAGCAGTACTTC. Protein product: CASSFLEGNEQYF.

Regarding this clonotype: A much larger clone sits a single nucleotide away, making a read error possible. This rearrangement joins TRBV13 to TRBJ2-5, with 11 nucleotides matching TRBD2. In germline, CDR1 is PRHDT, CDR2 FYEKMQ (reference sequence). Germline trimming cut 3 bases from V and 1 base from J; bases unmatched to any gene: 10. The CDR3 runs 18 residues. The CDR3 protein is CASSFTGTSGLGQETQYF. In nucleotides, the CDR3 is TGTGCCAGCAGCTTCACCGGGACTAGCGGTCTGGGCCAAGAGACCCAGTACTTC.

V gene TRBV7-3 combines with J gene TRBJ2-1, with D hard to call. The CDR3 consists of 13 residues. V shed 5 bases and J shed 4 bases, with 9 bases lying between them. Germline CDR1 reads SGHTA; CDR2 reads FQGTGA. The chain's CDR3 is CASSLDLYNEQFF. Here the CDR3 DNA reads TGTGCCAGCAGCCTAGACTTATACAATGAGCAGTTCTTC.

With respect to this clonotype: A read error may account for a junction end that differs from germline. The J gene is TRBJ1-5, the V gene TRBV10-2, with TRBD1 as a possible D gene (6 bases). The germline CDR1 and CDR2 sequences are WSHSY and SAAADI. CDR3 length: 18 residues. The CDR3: CASSFSLGDIYGNQPQHF. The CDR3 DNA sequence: TGTGCCAGCAGTTTTAGCCTTGGGGACATCTATGGCAATCAGCCCCAGCATTTT.

The CDR3 region is CASSRRSGSSYEQYF. For the CDR3, the DNA is TGTGCCAGCAGCAGAAGGTCGGGGAGTTCCTACGAGCAGTACTTC. This chain links TRBV27 with TRBJ2-7; possible D gene TRBD2, 5 bases. Trimming removed 6 bases from V and 1 base from J, with 16 bases in between. The CDR3 spans 15 residues. Germline-derived CDR1 and CDR2 are MNHEY and SMNVEV (reference sequence).

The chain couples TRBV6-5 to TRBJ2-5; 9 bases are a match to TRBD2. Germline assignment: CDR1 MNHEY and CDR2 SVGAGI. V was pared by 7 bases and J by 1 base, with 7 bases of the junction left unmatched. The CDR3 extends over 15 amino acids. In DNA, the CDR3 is TGTGCCAGCACTTCTAGCGGGATAATCCAAGAGACCCAGTACTTC. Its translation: CASTSSGIIQETQYF.